Sequencing of this T cell receptor (beta chain) was carried out in a study of sequential checkpoint blockade in melanoma. For the study at large: First-line arms were nivolumab then ipilimumab, or the reverse, randomized 1:1.

Between the trimmed V and J ends, which lost 1 base and 3 bases, there was a span of 16 bases. The CDR3 covers 17 residues. The germline CDR1 and CDR2 sequences are LGHNA and YSLEER. Treatment meaning: randomized to nivolumab then ipilimumab (arm A) or the reverse (arm B). The data were produced by immunoSEQ multiplex PCR, yet TCRdb's version contains in-frame clones alone and is incomplete. The sample consists of about 22,000 clones, 80% of them appearing once. The chain recombines TRBV4-3 with TRBJ2-1, with D perhaps TRBD2 (6 bases). The TCR sequence derives from a human donor with melanoma. Specimen: CD8+ T cells sorted from blood (inferred from file names), collected from a patient given nivolumab and ipilimumab in sequence. The CDR3 loop is CASSQGSETRVYNEQFF. CDR3 in DNA: TGCGCCAGCAGCCAAGGCTCCGAGACTAGGGTCTACAATGAGCAGTTCTTC.